The rows below give T cell receptor beta chains drawn from one sample of a study of shared clonotypes between healthy human individuals. Profiling relied on immunoSEQ multiplex PCR, and the TCRdb table lists in-frame clones only, not all of them. The sample comprises 550,000 to 700,000 clones, around three quarters of which are singletons, and around 2% rests with the top ten. Sequences were obtained from memory CD4+ T cells sorted from blood. These receptors came from a woman younger than 45 in good health. Both conserved end residues are part of each CDR3. D genes are given only for firm matches. Clone sizes are given selectively: once, few, many, or a class where the clone is expanded.

.,many,TRBV2,TRBJ1-3,CASTPQGAGNTIYF,TGTGCCAGCACGCCGCAGGGAGCTGGAAACACCATATATTTT
.,.,TRBV13,TRBJ1-2,CASRREGGPYGYTF,TGTGCCAGCAGAAGGGAGGGGGGACCCTATGGCTACACCTTC
TRBD2,.,TRBV7-8,TRBJ2-7,CASSLANSGRAGPQNEQYF,TGTGCCAGCAGCTTAGCGAATAGCGGGAGGGCCGGCCCTCAGAACGAGCAGTACTTC
TRBD2,.,TRBV4-2,TRBJ2-5,CASSQDLLAGGQETQYF,TGTGCCAGCAGCCAAGATTTGCTAGCGGGAGGACAAGAGACCCAGTACTTC
.,.,TRBV27,TRBJ1-4,CASSLLDAGAKLFF,TGTGCCAGCAGTTTACTGGATGCGGGGGCGAAACTGTTTTTT
TRBD1,many,TRBV28,TRBJ2-7,CASSLNSRDRAEQYF,TGTGCCAGCAGTTTAAACAGCCGGGACAGGGCCGAGCAGTACTTC
.,.,TRBV2,TRBJ2-5,CASRGGQETQYF,TGTGCCAGCCGTGGCGGCCAAGAGACCCAGTACTTC
.,.,TRBV7-9,TRBJ2-7,CASSLNDGTYEQYF,TGTGCCAGCAGCTTAAACGACGGTACCTACGAGCAGTACTTC
TRBD2,.,TRBV7-6,TRBJ2-1,CASRPSGRSSYNEQFF,TGTGCCAGCAGGCCAAGCGGGAGGAGCTCCTACAATGAGCAGTTCTTC
TRBD1,.,TRBV6-6,TRBJ2-3,CASSYTGQGTDTQYF,TGTGCCAGCAGTTACACGGGACAGGGCACAGATACGCAGTATTTT
.,.,TRBV7-8,TRBJ2-1,CASSLVEQFF,TGTGCCAGCAGCTTAGTTGAGCAGTTCTTC
.,.,TRBV6-1,TRBJ1-2,CASSVPRTAGLYGYTF,TGTGCCAGCAGTGTCCCCCGGACGGCAGGGCTCTATGGCTACACCTTC
.,.,TRBV28,TRBJ2-2,CASSRGAGELFF,TGTGCCAGCAGTAGGGGGGCCGGGGAGCTGTTTTTT
TRBD1,.,TRBV27,TRBJ2-2,CASSYQQGATGELFF,TGTGCCAGCAGTTACCAACAGGGGGCGACCGGGGAGCTGTTTTTT
.,.,TRBV2,TRBJ1-1,CASSRQGPLNTEAFF,TGTGCCAGCAGTCGTCAGGGCCCTCTGAACACTGAAGCTTTCTTT
TRBD1,.,TRBV7-7,TRBJ2-7,CASSSDRGYEQYF,TGTGCCAGCAGCTCCGACAGGGGCTACGAGCAGTACTTC
.,once,TRBV14,TRBJ2-7,CASSPSLVSSYEQYF,TGTGCCAGCAGCCCGTCGTTGGTATCCTCCTACGAGCAGTACTTC
.,.,TRBV7-3,TRBJ2-1,CASSPISGGLGSYNEQFF,TGTGCCAGCAGCCCGATATCTGGAGGCCTCGGCTCCTACAATGAGCAGTTCTTC
TRBD2,once,TRBV6-5,TRBJ2-3,CASSYSTSGGTDTQYF,TGTGCCAGCAGTTACTCGACTAGCGGGGGCACAGATACGCAGTATTTT
.,.,TRBV5-1,TRBJ2-5,CASSFGSGGGETQYF,TGCGCCAGCAGCTTCGGGTCAGGGGGAGGAGAGACCCAGTACTTC
.,.,TRBV28,TRBJ1-6,CASSPRTDYNSPLHF,TGTGCCAGCAGCCCCAGGACAGACTATAATTCACCCCTCCACTTT
.,.,TRBV30,TRBJ1-5,CASGSGKQPQHF,TGTGCCTCCGGTTCCGGGAAGCAGCCCCAGCATTTT
.,.,TRBV5-1,TRBJ2-2,CASSPMVSETGELFF,TGCGCCTCGAGCCCTATGGTTTCGGAGACCGGGGAGCTGTTTTTT
TRBD2,.,TRBV7-9,TRBJ2-2,CASSSRQREVYTGELFF,TGTGCCAGCAGCTCGAGACAGCGGGAGGTATACACCGGGGAGCTGTTTTTT
.,.,TRBV7-2,TRBJ2-1,CASSLGLTEQFF,TGTGCCAGCAGCTTAGGTCTTACTGAGCAGTTCTTC
.,.,TRBV7-2,TRBJ2-5,CASSLGWETQYF,TGTGCCAGCAGCTTAGGCTGGGAGACCCAGTACTTC
.,.,TRBV2,TRBJ1-1,CASRIMGRGEAFF,TGTGCCAGCAGGATTATGGGCAGGGGTGAAGCTTTCTTT
.,once,TRBV5-1,TRBJ2-7,CASSLSTGTEFRWQYF,TGCGCCAGCAGCTTAAGCACCGGGACTGAGTTTAGGTGGCAGTACTTC
.,.,TRBV9,TRBJ2-3,CASSVRGDRSTDTQYF,TGTGCCAGCAGCGTACGGGGGGACAGGAGCACAGATACGCAGTATTTT
.,.,TRBV19,TRBJ1-5,CASSIDSDGQPQHF,TGTGCCAGTAGTATAGATTCCGACGGGCAGCCCCAGCATTTT
.,.,TRBV28,TRBJ1-1,CASSLTIIMNTEAFF,TGTGCCAGCAGTTTGACCATAATCATGAACACTGAAGCTTTCTTT
.,.,TRBV27,TRBJ1-4,CASRGQPSTNEKLFF,TGTGCCAGCAGAGGACAGCCGTCAACTAATGAAAAACTGTTTTTT
.,few,TRBV19,TRBJ2-4,CASSISAGRQNIQYF,TGTGCCAGTAGTATTTCCGCAGGGAGGCAAAACATTCAGTACTTC
.,.,TRBV5-1,TRBJ1-2,CASSFETPYGYTF,TGCGCCAGCAGCTTCGAGACTCCCTATGGCTACACCTTC
.,.,TRBV5-1,TRBJ1-2,CASSLDGVWGYTF,TGCGCCAGCAGCTTGGATGGAGTGTGGGGCTACACCTTC
.,few,TRBV5-6,TRBJ2-5,CASSVDRTETQYF,TGTGCCAGCAGCGTCGACAGAACCGAGACCCAGTACTTC
.,.,TRBV11-2,TRBJ2-3,CASSFPEDTQYF,TGTGCCAGCAGCTTCCCCGAGGATACGCAGTATTTT
TRBD1,.,TRBV4-1,TRBJ2-2,CASSQKGQTGELFF,TGCGCCAGCAGCCAGAAGGGACAGACCGGGGAGCTGTTTTTT
.,.,TRBV6-1,TRBJ1-1,CASSESGGTEAFF,TGTGCCAGCAGTGAGTCCGGGGGCACTGAAGCTTTCTTT
TRBD1,few,TRBV25-1,TRBJ2-1,CASSDQGQPNSYNEQFF,TGTGCCAGCAGTGACCAGGGACAGCCAAACTCCTACAATGAGCAGTTCTTC
.,.,TRBV7-8,TRBJ2-7,CASSGTLEQYF,TGTGCCAGCAGTGGGACTCTTGAGCAGTACTTC